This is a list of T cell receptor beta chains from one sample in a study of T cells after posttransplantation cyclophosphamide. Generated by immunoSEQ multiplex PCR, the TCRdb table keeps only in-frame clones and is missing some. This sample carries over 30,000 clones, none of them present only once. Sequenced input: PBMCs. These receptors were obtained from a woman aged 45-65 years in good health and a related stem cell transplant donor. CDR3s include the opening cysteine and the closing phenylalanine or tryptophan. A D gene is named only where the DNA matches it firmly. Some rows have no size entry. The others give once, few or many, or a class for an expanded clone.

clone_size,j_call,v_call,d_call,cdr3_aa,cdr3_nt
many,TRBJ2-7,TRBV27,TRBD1,CASSTGTGMSEQYF,TGTGCCAGCAGTACCGGGACAGGGATGAGCGAGCAGTACTTC
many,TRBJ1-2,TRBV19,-,CASSIRRTAFGYTF,TGTGCCAGTAGTATACGACGGACAGCTTTCGGCTACACCTTC
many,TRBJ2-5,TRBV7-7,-,CASSLGRSGQETQYF,TGTGCCAGCAGCTTAGGACGAAGCGGCCAAGAGACCCAGTACTTC
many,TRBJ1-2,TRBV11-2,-,CASSQTNLGGYTF,TGTGCCAGCAGCCAGACCAATCTGGGCGGCTACACCTTC
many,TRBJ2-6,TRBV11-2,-,CASSLEQSGANVLTF,TGTGCCAGCAGCTTAGAGCAGTCTGGGGCCAACGTCCTGACTTTC
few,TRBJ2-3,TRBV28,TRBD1,CASRPTGVTDTQYF,TGTGCCAGCAGACCCACAGGGGTCACAGATACGCAGTATTTT
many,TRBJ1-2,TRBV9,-,CASSTQTYGYTF,TGTGCCAGCAGCACACAGACCTATGGCTACACCTTC
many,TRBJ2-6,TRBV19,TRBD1,CASRGQGQNSGANVLTF,TGTGCCAGTAGGGGACAGGGACAGAACTCTGGGGCCAACGTCCTGACTTTC
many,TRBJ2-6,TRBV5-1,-,CASSGSGPGSGANVLTF,TGCGCCAGCAGCGGGTCAGGGCCCGGCTCTGGGGCCAACGTCCTGACTTTC
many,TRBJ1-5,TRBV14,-,CASRPRKFERCQPQHF,TGTGCCAGCAGGCCTAGGAAGTTTGAGAGGTGTCAGCCCCAGCATTTT
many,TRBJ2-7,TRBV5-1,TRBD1,CASSQDRGGTYEQYF,TGCGCCAGCAGTCAGGACAGGGGGGGGACCTACGAGCAGTACTTC
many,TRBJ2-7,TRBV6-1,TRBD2,CASSSWTSGGEQQYF,TGTGCCAGCAGTTCCTGGACTAGCGGGGGGGAACAGCAGTACTTC
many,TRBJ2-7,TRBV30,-,CAWSTRSSYEQYF,TGTGCCTGGAGTACCCGATCGAGTTACGAGCAGTACTTC
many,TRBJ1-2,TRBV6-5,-,CASSYSQSGNYGYTF,TGTGCCAGCAGTTACTCGCAGTCAGGAAACTATGGCTACACCTTC
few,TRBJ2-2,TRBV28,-,CASSTAGANTGELFF,TGTGCCAGCAGTACCGCGGGGGCAAACACCGGGGAGCTGTTTTTT
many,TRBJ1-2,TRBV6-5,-,CASSLITGGGGGYTF,TGTGCCAGCAGTCTCATTACGGGGGGGGGTGGTGGCTACACCTTC
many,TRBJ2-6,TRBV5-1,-,CATGTDPSGANVLTF,TGCGCCACCGGGACTGACCCCTCTGGGGCCAACGTCCTGACTTTC
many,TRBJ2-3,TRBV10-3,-,CAISGTSTDTQYF,TGTGCCATCAGTGGAACTAGCACAGATACGCAGTATTTT
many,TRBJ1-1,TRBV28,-,CASSSSLRAFF,TGTGCCAGCAGTTCATCCCTACGAGCTTTCTTT
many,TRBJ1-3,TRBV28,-,CASSPSSGNTIYF,TGTGCCAGCAGTCCTTCCTCTGGAAACACCATATATTTT
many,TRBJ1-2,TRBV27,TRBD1,CASSPPPGTGIYGYTF,TGTGCCAGCAGTCCCCCCCCCGGGACAGGGATCTATGGCTACACCTTC
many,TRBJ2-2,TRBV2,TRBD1,CASKGTGNTGELFF,TGTGCCAGCAAAGGGACAGGAAACACCGGGGAGCTGTTTTTT
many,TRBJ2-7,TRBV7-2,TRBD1,CASSPDRGRWEQYF,TGTGCCAGCAGCCCGGACAGGGGGCGGTGGGAGCAGTACTTC
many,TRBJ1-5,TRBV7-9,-,CASSFNSNQPQHF,TGTGCCAGCAGCTTCAATAGCAATCAGCCCCAGCATTTT
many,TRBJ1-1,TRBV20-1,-,CSATVFTEAFF,TGCAGTGCTACGGTGTTCACTGAAGCTTTCTTT
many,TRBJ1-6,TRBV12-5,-,CASGLVAESPLHF,TGTGCTAGTGGTTTGGTCGCGGAATCACCCCTCCACTTT
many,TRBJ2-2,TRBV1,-,CTSSTTSGGAGELFF,TGCACCAGCAGTACGACTAGCGGGGGGGCCGGGGAGCTGTTTTTT
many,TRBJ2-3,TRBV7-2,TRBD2,CASSLGGATDTQYF,TGTGCCAGCAGCCTCGGGGGGGCCACAGATACGCAGTATTTT
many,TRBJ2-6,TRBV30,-,CACSTVSGANVLTF,TGTGCCTGCTCGACAGTCTCTGGGGCCAACGTCCTGACTTTC
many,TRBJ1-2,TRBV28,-,CASSWDQGFDYGYTF,TGTGCCAGCAGTTGGGATCAGGGGTTCGACTATGGCTACACCTTC
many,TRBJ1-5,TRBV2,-,CASSADRGSEPQHF,TGTGCCAGCAGTGCGGACAGAGGGTCTGAGCCCCAGCATTTT
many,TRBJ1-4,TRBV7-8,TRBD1,CASSLDGRGLRNEKLFF,TGTGCCAGCAGCTTAGATGGCAGGGGGTTAAGGAATGAAAAACTGTTTTTT
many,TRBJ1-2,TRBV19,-,CATAGRSNYGYTF,TGTGCCACCGCAGGGAGGTCTAACTATGGCTACACCTTC
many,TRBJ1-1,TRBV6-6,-,CASSVQPGTEAFF,TGTGCCAGCAGTGTCCAGCCGGGCACTGAAGCTTTCTTT
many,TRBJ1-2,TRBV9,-,CASSLTGNGGYTF,TGTGCCAGCAGCCTTACAGGGAATGGGGGCTACACCTTC
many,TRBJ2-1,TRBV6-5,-,CASTPRSYNEQFF,TGTGCCAGCACCCCGAGGAGTTACAATGAGCAGTTCTTC
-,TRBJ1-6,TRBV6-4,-,CASSQTGYLSPLHF,TGTGCCAGCAGTCAAACGGGATACCTTTCACCCCTCCACTTT
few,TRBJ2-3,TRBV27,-,CASRAAGTPLTDTQYF,TGTGCCAGCCGTGCGGCCGGGACACCTCTCACAGATACGCAGTATTTT
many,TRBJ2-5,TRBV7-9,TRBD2,CASSPSGGPWETQYF,TGTGCCAGCAGCCCCTCGGGAGGGCCGTGGGAGACCCAGTACTTC
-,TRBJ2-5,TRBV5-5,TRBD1,CASKGNQGARKETQYF,TGTGCCAGCAAGGGTAACCAGGGGGCGAGGAAGGAGACCCAGTACTTC